This TCR beta chain was observed in a study of blood T cell repertoires in COVID-19. At the level of the study: From T cells, B-cell-depleted T cells, or PBMCs came the material, which was cDNA or gDNA.

The CDR3 contains 14 residues. Trimming left V 0 bases short and J 2 bases short, with 6 bases between. Looked up from germline, CDR1 is SGHRS and CDR2 is YFSETQ. TCRdb's copy holds only in-frame clones and misses some; the assay was immunoSEQ multiplex PCR. The sample has about 230,000 clones, roughly 88% seen once; the top ten hold around 1.5%. The clonotype was recovered from a woman aged 35 to 49 who had recovered from COVID-19. The chain couples TRBV5-1 to TRBJ1-3; D is perhaps TRBD1 (5 bases). The sample was peripheral blood. CDR3 in amino acids: CASSLGGAGNTIYF. In DNA form, the CDR3 reads TGCGCCAGCAGCTTGGGGGGCGCTGGAAACACCATATATTTT.